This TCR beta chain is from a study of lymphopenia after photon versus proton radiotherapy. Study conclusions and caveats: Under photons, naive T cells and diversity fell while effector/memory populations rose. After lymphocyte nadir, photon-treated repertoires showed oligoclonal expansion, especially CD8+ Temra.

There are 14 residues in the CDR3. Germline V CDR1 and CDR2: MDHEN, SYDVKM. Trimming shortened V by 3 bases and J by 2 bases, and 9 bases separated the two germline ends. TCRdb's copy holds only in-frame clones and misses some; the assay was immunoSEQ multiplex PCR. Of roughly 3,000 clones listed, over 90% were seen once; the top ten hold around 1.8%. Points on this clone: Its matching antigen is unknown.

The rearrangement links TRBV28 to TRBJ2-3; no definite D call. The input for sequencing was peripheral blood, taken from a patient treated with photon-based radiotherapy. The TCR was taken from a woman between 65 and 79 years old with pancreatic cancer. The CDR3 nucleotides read TGTGCCAGCAGTTTCCCGGGCTACACAGATACGCAGTATTTT. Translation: CASSFPGYTDTQYF.